The entry below describes one T cell receptor (beta chain). Its antigen is unidentified. Specified treatment: approximately nine-day PBMC culture with coronavirus spike peptide pools or control peptides (ViraFEST assay). Researchers used the Oncomine TCR Beta short-read assay to sequence DNA from cultured CD4+ T cells. Genomic DNA was isolated from CD4+ T cells that had been cultured. One entry per CDR3 protein, called by TCRdb with MiXCR from the PCR reads. There are more than 20,000 distinct CDR3 sequences in the sample; over 40% occur only once, and 3.5% to 6% lies in the top ten. The sample is drawn from a study of vaccination and CD4 T cells after COVID-19. Study in general: As a positive control, some control cultures were given a CEFX pool, while others were given an HIV-1 Nef pool or no peptide.

This CDR3 has 14 amino acids. Between the trimmed V and J ends, which lost 3 bases and 1 base, there was a span of 10 bases. Germline assignment: CDR1 SQVTM and CDR2 ANQGSEA. The chain recombines TRBV29-1 with TRBJ1-3; weak D call: TRBD1 (6 bases). The clonotype comes from a human donor who had recovered from COVID-19. The material sequenced was CD4+ T cells from blood, cultured in vitro. In DNA, the CDR3 is TGCAGCGTTGACAAGACAGGTTCTGGAAACACCATATATTTT. Protein product: CSVDKTGSGNTIYF.